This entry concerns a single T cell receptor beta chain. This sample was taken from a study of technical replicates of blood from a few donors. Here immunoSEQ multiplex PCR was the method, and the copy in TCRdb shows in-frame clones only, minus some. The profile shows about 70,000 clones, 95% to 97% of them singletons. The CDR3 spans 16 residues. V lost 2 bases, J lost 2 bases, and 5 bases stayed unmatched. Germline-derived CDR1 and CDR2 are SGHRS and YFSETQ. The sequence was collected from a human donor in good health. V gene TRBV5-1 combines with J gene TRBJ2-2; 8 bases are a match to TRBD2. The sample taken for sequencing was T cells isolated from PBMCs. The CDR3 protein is CASSFLAGLNTGELFF. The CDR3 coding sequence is TGCGCCAGCAGCTTTTTAGCGGGGCTCAACACCGGGGAGCTGTTTTTT. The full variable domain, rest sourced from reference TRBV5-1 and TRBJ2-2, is KAGVTQTPRYLIKTRGQQVTLSCSPISGHRSVSWYQQTPGQGLQFLFEYFSETQRNKGNFPGRFSGRQFSNSRSEMNVSTLELGDSALYLCASSFLAGLNTGELFFGEGSRLTVL.